The source of this T cell receptor beta chain is a study of regulatory T cells in long-lasting Graves disease. CDR3-region Arm-PCR and iRepertoire HTBI primers produced the TCR beta libraries. Original handling: Identification across samples found some 60 TRBV and approximately 15 TRBJ segments. TCRdb processed the multiplex PCR reads anew with MiXCR; each CDR3 protein has one entry. The authors' filters were not applied to this entry. The table records some 500,000 distinct CDR3 sequences, roughly 14% of them present only once. With V trimmed by 6 bases and J by 10 bases, 7 bases remained unmatched. Germline CDR1 is LNHDA and CDR2 is SQIVND (reference sequence). The CDR3 length is 12 residues. Time point specified: newly diagnosed GD, antithyroid drugs for less than 3 months. RNA from PBMCs was the source of the TCR library. These sequences were also reported in another study, on T cells in Graves' hyperthyroidism and ophthalmopathy. Per that study: Diagnostic assessment was based on clinical symptoms, serum thyroxine and TRAb, thyroid ultrasound and orbital computed tomography. Onset of ophthalmopathy came a median around 6.2 months after the model predicted it.

Sequencing was performed on peripheral blood mononuclear cells (PBMCs), taken at new diagnosis, from a patient treated with antithyroid drugs. The clonotype originates from a man aged 25 to 40 with Graves disease. This chain links TRBV19 with TRBJ2-3, with 7 bases fitting TRBD1. CDR3 DNA: TGTGCCAGTAGCATTTCCGGGACAGCGCAGTATTTT. Its protein product is CASSISGTAQYF.